This T cell receptor beta chain was sequenced in a study of blood T cell repertoires in COVID-19. Germline values: CDR1 KGHSH, CDR2 LQKENI. Trimming took 3 bases from V and 4 from J, leaving 15 bases between them. The CDR3 extends over 15 amino acids. Authors' methods: The assay estimated nucleated cells by amplifying reference gene primers. Measured with immunoSEQ multiplex PCR; TCRdb has only the in-frame clones, and not every one. V and J calls and clone size are given by that table; D and trimming were obtained from the DNA. This sample has some 31,000 clones, with around nine tenths found just once.

This TCR was recovered from a human donor with active COVID-19. The donor label of this sample is uncertain. The sample taken for sequencing was peripheral blood. The chain couples TRBV18 to TRBJ1-2; D possibly corresponds to TRBD1 (6 bases). The CDR3 spells CASSPGQTNLYGYTF. In nucleotides, the CDR3 is TGTGCCAGCTCACCCGGACAGACTAACCTCTATGGCTACACCTTC.